This entry features one TCR beta chain sequence. What this receptor recognizes is not known. No clone much larger than this one lies a single base away; base qualities are absent. Collaborating institutions collected whole blood in K2EDTA tubes following their own protocols. For TCRbeta analysis, collaborators shipped samples as frozen whole blood, isolated PBMCs, or DNA extracted from either of those sample types. The sample originates from a study of blood T cell repertoires in COVID-19 (dated by TCRdb to 2019 to 2021). Regarding the research as a whole: Samples covering the acute and convalescent phases of COVID-19 were provided by collaborators in the United States, Italy and Spain. Where available, HLA class I and class II types were obtained from metadata supplied by the sample provider rather than from assay-based typing. The dataset comprised deeply sampled blood TCRbeta repertoires from subjects exposed to, actively infected with, or recovered from COVID-19. Samples were obtained from the ongoing ImmuneRACE study (first 160 participants) and from 950 to 1,500 subjects provided by 6 global collaborators. Sample metadata almost always included a de-identified subject ID, COVID-19 status, age in years and sex. The repertoires were released in a freely available public database meant as a resource for research on the immune response to SARS-CoV-2. The prospective study material was composed of cDNA or gDNA derived from T cells, B-cell-depleted T cells, or PBMCs.

On the study overall, not on this receptor specifically: How much clinical and demographic metadata was included differed by source and by participant, and the metadata was provided uncurated.

TCRbeta CDR3 regions were amplified from genomic DNA using the immunoSEQ Assay, a bias-controlled multiplex PCR. The authors' analysis ran thus. Nucleated cell counts per sample were estimated from amplification of reference gene primers within the assay. To quantify the absolute abundance of each unique TCRbeta CDR3 rearrangement, sequence reads were collapsed and filtered. Productive Simpson clonality was computed per sample as the square root of Simpson's diversity index over productive rearrangements. TCRdb re-hosts the immuneACCESS table, in-frame sequences only. Its copies lack some clones; in the studies checked, an unresolved V gene accounts for under half of them, and the cause for the rest is not known. For V, J and clone size, that table is used; D and trimming come from the DNA. For this sample the table gives some 320,000 clones, of which 85% were detected only once. More than 6% of the sample belongs to the ten largest clones.

The germline V gene gives CDR1 as SGHDT and CDR2 as YYEEEE. Deletion took 5 bases off V and 3 bases off J, with a span of 12 bases between the germline ends. The CDR3, cysteine through phenylalanine, is 13 amino acids long. The only DNA kept is the CDR3, 39 bases in frame from the first base. Sequenced input: peripheral blood. This chain is built from TRBV5-6 and TRBJ2-7; TRBD1 could be the D gene, as 6 bases match. The clonotype originates from a human donor in a cohort sampled during active COVID-19. The encoded CDR3 is CASRDGQFYEQYF. The DNA sequence follows: TGTGCCAGCAGGGACGGACAGTTCTACGAGCAGTACTTC.